This TCR beta chain is from a study of shared clonotypes between healthy human individuals. Details on this clone: The antigen remains undetermined.

Here immunoSEQ multiplex PCR was the method, and the copy in TCRdb shows in-frame clones only, minus some. Seen here are approximately 2.3 million clones, just over 90% observed once, and the top ten hold 0.3% to 0.4%. Study-level points and caveats: Richness estimates generally favored naive over memory subsets. Genetic and exposure-history diversity was limited by the few donors.

The V gene end was trimmed by 4 bases and the J gene end by 5 bases; junction bases not matched to a gene: 12. The CDR3 contains 17 residues. From germline, CDR1 is SGDLS and CDR2 YYNGEE. The sequence derives from a man between 18 and 35 years old in good health. Some clones in this sample may be carry-over from other donors' samples. Input material: naive CD4+ T cells from PBMCs. Subset here: CD45RA+ positively selected. The rearrangement joins TRBV9 to TRBJ2-5, with 12 bases that match TRBD1. The CDR3 is CASSLTIRDRGRETQYF. CDR3 sequence (DNA): TGTGCCAGCAGCCTAACCATCCGGGACAGGGGGCGGGAGACCCAGTACTTC. Full variable domain (outside the CDR3, taken from reference TRBV9 and TRBJ2-5): DSGVTQTPKHLITATGQRVTLRCSPRSGDLSVYWYQQSLDQGLQFLIQYYNGEERAKGNILERFSAQQFPDLHSELNLSSLELGDSALYFCASSLTIRDRGRETQYFGPGTRLLVL.